Following are 5 T cell receptor beta chains from one sample sequenced in a study of CD8 T cells in ankylosing spondylitis. TCRdb passed the 5' RACE reads through MiXCR, listing each CDR3 protein once. The sample includes roughly 230,000 distinct CDR3 sequences, roughly 10% of them seen just once. Sequencing was performed on blood, either unsorted or a sorted T cell fraction (not recorded which). The receptor set was obtained from a male donor with ankylosing spondylitis or in good health (not recorded which).

V usage is TRBV12-3 or TRBV12-4 and J usage is TRBJ1-5; D is ambiguous. The CDR3 is 14 residues long. Trimming left V 2 bases short and J 1 base short, with 6 bases between. Here the CDR3 reads CASSLFGSNQPQHF. Written as DNA, the CDR3 is TGTGCCAGCAGTTTATTCGGGAGCAATCAGCCCCAGCATTTT.

V and J are TRBV18 and TRBJ1-4, with a possible D match to TRBD1 (6 bases). The germline V gene encodes CDR1 KGHSH and CDR2 LQKENI. The CDR3 is made up of 16 amino acids. The ends were cut back, 4 bases at V and 8 bases at J, with 20 bases in the middle. Written as DNA, the CDR3 is TGTGCCAGCTCACGACACACCTGGACAGTTCGCGAAAAACTGTTTTTT. This gives the protein CASSRHTWTVREKLFF. Combining the CDR3 with reference TRBV18 and TRBJ1-4 gives the whole variable domain NAGVMQNPRHLVRRRGQEARLRCSPMKGHSHVYWYRQLPEEGLKFMVYLQKENIIDESGMPKERFSAEFPKEGPSILRIQQVVRGDSAAYFCASSRHTWTVREKLFFGSGTQLSVL.

The sample holds many counts of this clonotype. This rearrangement joins TRBV20-1 to TRBJ2-5, with TRBD2 matching 7 bases. The CDR3 has 14 amino acids. Germline lookup yields CDR1 DFQATT and CDR2 SNEGSKA (reference sequence). V was clipped by 3 bases and J by 6 bases; unmatched bases: 10. CDR3 sequence (DNA): TGCAGTGCTAGCGGGGGGTCATCTGTACAGACCCAGTACTTC. As protein: CSASGGSSVQTQYF.

Ten or more counts support this clonotype. V usage is TRBV7-9 and J usage is TRBJ2-2, with TRBD1 identical over 7 bases. Trimming cost V 5 bases and J 6 bases; bases outside gene matches: 3. CDR1 SEHNR and CDR2 FQNEAQ come from the germline V gene (reference sequence). The CDR3 runs to 13 residues. CDR3 protein: CASSAQGAGELFF. DNA of the CDR3: TGTGCCAGCAGCGCCCAGGGGGCCGGGGAGCTGTTTTTT.

This clonotype was counted ten times or more. The chain joins TRBV30 to TRBJ1-4; no firm D call. Trimming left V 2 bases short and J 5 bases short, with 18 bases between. The CDR3 runs 16 residues. Per germline, CDR1 GTSNPN and CDR2 SVGIG (reference sequence). The CDR3 nucleotides read TGTGCCTGGAGTTTCCTGGACGGCCCCTTAAATGAAAAACTGTTTTTT. Its translation: CAWSFLDGPLNEKLFF.